A single sample gave rise to the 19 T cell receptor beta chains below, sequenced in a study of blood T cell repertoires in COVID-19 (dated by TCRdb to 2019 to 2021). Library preparation was by the immunoSEQ multiplex PCR assay. TCRdb's version of the immuneACCESS table is confined to in-frame rearrangements and falls short of the full clone set. An unresolved V gene accounts for under half of the shortfall where checked; the remainder is of unknown origin. Recorded for this sample are approximately 260,000 clones; about 80% of them occurred a single time. Of the sample, approximately 5% is held by the ten largest clones. Sequencing was carried out using peripheral blood. These receptors were obtained from a woman older than 75 with active or convalescent COVID-19.

The chain carries TRBV6-1 and TRBJ1-2; D gene uncertain. Trimming stripped 3 bases from V and 0 bases from J, with 8 bases between. The CDR3 covers 14 residues. Germline CDR1 reads MNHNS; CDR2 reads SASEGT. CDR3 bases: TGTGCCAGCAGTGAGGGTACTACTAACTATGGCTACACCTTC. It yields the protein CASSEGTTNYGYTF.

The V call is TRBV28, the J call TRBJ1-4; 8 bases agree with TRBD1. With 4 bases clipped from V and 5 bases from J, the junction kept 3 bases outside the gene matches. The CDR3 is made up of 14 amino acids. Germline lookup yields CDR1 MDHEN and CDR2 SYDVKM. The CDR3 reads CASSSGQANEKLFF. The CDR3 DNA sequence: TGTGCCAGCAGTTCGGGACAGGCGAATGAAAAACTGTTTTTT.

This clone was seen only once. The CDR3 protein is CASRRQGLDDGSPLHF. CDR3 DNA sequence: TGTGCCAGCAGAAGACAGGGTTTGGATGATGGATCACCCCTCCACTTT. V and J are TRBV6-4 and TRBJ1-6, with TRBD1 matching over 7 bases. CDR3 length equals 16 residues. The germline gives CDR1 MRHNA, CDR2 SNTAGT. Trimming removed 6 bases from V and 10 bases from J; junction bases left unmatched: 15.

With respect to this clone: A junction boundary mismatches the germline segment, possibly from a read error. The chain combines TRBV3-1 (or the pseudogene TRBV3-2) with TRBJ2-7; 9 positions agree with TRBD1. CDR3 length equals 12 residues. Germline lookup yields CDR1 LGHDT and CDR2 YNNKEL (reference sequence). CDR3 protein: CASSPRTGEIDF. In nucleotides, the CDR3 is TGTGCCAGCAGCCCCAGGACAGGGGAGATTGACTTC.

The chain links TRBV9 to TRBJ2-3, with TRBD1 identical over 7 bases. Germline V gene lookup returns CDR1 SGDLS and CDR2 YYNGEE. The trim removed 2 bases at V and 0 bases at J, leaving 6 bases unmatched. This CDR3 comprises 16 residues. The CDR3 here is CASSVETGLSTDTQYF. DNA for the CDR3: TGTGCCAGCAGCGTCGAGACAGGGCTTAGCACAGATACGCAGTATTTT. Supplemented by reference TRBV9 and TRBJ2-3, the full variable domain reads DSGVTQTPKHLITATGQRVTLRCSPRSGDLSVYWYQQSLDQGLQFLIQYYNGEERAKGNILERFSAQQFPDLHSELNLSSLELGDSALYFCASSVETGLSTDTQYFGPGTRLTVL.

The genes are TRBV19 and TRBJ2-2; 8 bases fit TRBD1. Germline V CDR1 and CDR2: LNHDA, SQIVND (reference sequence). This CDR3 is built from 17 residues. V trimming: 7 bases; J trimming: 2 bases; junction bases outside the gene matches: 12. For the CDR3, the DNA is TGTGCCAGTACACCGGGGACAGGAATACGAAACACCGGGGAGCTGTTTTTT. Its protein is CASTPGTGIRNTGELFF.

At least ten counts were recorded for this clone. The J gene is TRBJ2-3, the V gene TRBV2, with TRBD2 as a possible D gene (6 bases). V lost 6 bases, J lost 2 bases, and 18 bases lay in between. The CDR3 sequence is 16 residues long. CDR1 SNHLY and CDR2 FYNNEI come from the germline V gene. The CDR3, as DNA: TGTGCCAGCAGGGAGGGTCTAGCCCGTACCACAGATACGCAGTATTTT. This codes for CASREGLARTTDTQYF.

The chain links TRBV14 to TRBJ1-3, with no clear D. The CDR3 contains 15 residues. CDR1 and CDR2 from the germline V gene are SGHDN and FVKESK. Trimming removed 4 bases at V and 4 bases at J, with 14 bases between. DNA of the CDR3: TGTGCCAGCAGCCCACAGTGGCCTCCAGGAAACACCATATATTTT. Translated, it gives CASSPQWPPGNTIYF.

The gene calls are TRBV4-1 and TRBJ2-1, with 10 nucleotides matching TRBD2. The CDR3 consists of 17 residues. Trimming removed 2 bases from V and 4 bases from J; junction bases left unmatched: 8. Germline V CDR1 and CDR2: MGHRA, YSYEKL. The chain's CDR3 is CASSQSSGRSPYNEQFF. The CDR3 DNA reads TGCGCCAGCAGCCAATCTAGCGGGAGATCACCTTACAATGAGCAGTTCTTC.

This chain links TRBV3-1 (or the pseudogene TRBV3-2) with TRBJ1-6; 10 positions agree with TRBD1. This CDR3 spans 15 amino acids. V gave up 2 bases and J gave up 10 bases; unmatched junction bases: 5. Per the germline V gene, CDR1 is LGHDT and CDR2 is YNNKEL (reference sequence). CDR3 bases: TGTGCCAGCAGCCAACGACAGGGGGCAGGGTCACCCCTCCACTTT. Protein: CASSQRQGAGSPLHF.

There are many counts of this clone. The rearrangement uses TRBV5-8 and TRBJ2-4; 7 bases line up with TRBD2. Germline V CDR1 and CDR2: SGHTS, YDEGEE. The CDR3 runs to 14 residues. V was pared by 0 bases and J by 8 bases, with 5 bases of the junction left unmatched. Here the CDR3 reads CASSLVPGRDIQYF. CDR3 bases: TGTGCCAGCAGCTTGGTCCCAGGGAGGGACATTCAGTACTTC.

The chain joins TRBV5-1 to TRBJ2-5, with a possible D match to TRBD2 (7 bases). Germline V gene data show CDR1 as SGHRS and CDR2 as YFSETQ. This CDR3 region has 14 residues. Trimming took 7 bases from V and 5 from J, leaving 18 bases between them. CDR3 DNA sequence: TGCGCCAGCGAGCCTCGGGGGGCTGGTGAGACCCAGTACTTC. Translated, it gives CASEPRGAGETQYF.

The chain joins TRBV28 to TRBJ2-5; 10 nucleotides align to TRBD1. Germline CDR1 MDHEN, CDR2 SYDVKM. V shed 5 bases, J shed 5 bases, and the junction held 14 bases outside the gene matches. The CDR3 extends over 17 amino acids. CDR3 region: CASSRDRGKGLGETQYF. Written as DNA, the CDR3 is TGTGCCAGCAGTCGGGACAGGGGAAAGGGTCTAGGGGAGACCCAGTACTTC.

V and J are TRBV4-2 and TRBJ1-1; D might be TRBD1 (5 bases). Germline CDR1 reads LGHNA; CDR2 reads YNFKEQ. The CDR3 runs 15 residues. The V end lost 0 bases, the J end lost 1 base, and 9 bases lay between the germline ends. The CDR3 loop is CASSQETGSNTEAFF. CDR3 nucleotides: TGTGCCAGCAGCCAAGAAACAGGATCGAACACTGAAGCTTTCTTT.

The V call is TRBV28, the J call TRBJ1-2, with TRBD1 as a possible D gene (6 bases). The CDR3 has 15 amino acids. Germline V gene data show CDR1 as MDHEN and CDR2 as SYDVKM. Trimming removed 6 bases at V and 2 bases at J, with 16 bases between. The CDR3 DNA reads TGTGCCAGCAGACACGGGACAAGGGGGAACTATGGCTACACCTTC. It codes for CASRHGTRGNYGYTF.

This clone was observed a few times. The genes are TRBV7-8 and TRBJ1-4, with 9 bases identical to TRBD1. After removal of 5 bases from V and 7 bases from J, the junction contained 11 bases not matched to a gene. Germline V gene lookup returns CDR1 SGHVS and CDR2 FQNEAQ. The CDR3 length is 16 residues. This chain's CDR3 is CASSQRTGGGGEKLFF. DNA of the CDR3: TGTGCCAGCAGCCAGAGAACAGGGGGCGGAGGTGAAAAACTGTTTTTT.

This sequence joins TRBV4-1 and TRBJ2-5, with 8 positions matching TRBD1. V was pared by 2 bases and J by 2 bases, with 4 bases of the junction left unmatched. The germline gives CDR1 MGHRA, CDR2 YSYEKL. This CDR3 comprises 15 residues. CDR3 DNA: TGCGCCAGCAGCCAAACCGGGGACAGGCAAGAGACCCAGTACTTC. Translating gives CASSQTGDRQETQYF.

In nucleotides, the CDR3 is TGTGCCAGCAGTTGGGCGGGGCATTACAATGAGCAGTTCTTC. Translated: CASSWAGHYNEQFF. This sequence joins TRBV27 and TRBJ2-1; D is possibly TRBD2 (6 bases). Per the germline V gene, CDR1 is MNHEY and CDR2 is SMNVEV (reference sequence). V shed 4 bases and J shed 4 bases, with 11 bases lying between them. The CDR3 sequence is 14 residues long.

The J gene is TRBJ2-7, the V gene TRBV27; 11 positions agree with TRBD2. The CDR3 runs 16 residues. The germline V gene has CDR1 MNHEY and CDR2 SMNVEV (reference sequence). Germline trimming cut 6 bases from V and 0 bases from J; bases unmatched to any gene: 7. CDR3 DNA: TGTGCCAGCAGAGTCCCCGGGACTAGCGGCTCCTACGAGCAGTACTTC. Translated: CASRVPGTSGSYEQYF.